A single T cell receptor beta chain is shown here with its context. This sample is part of a study of T cell responses to AZD1222 COVID-19 vaccine. Across the whole study: Combined were second doses at about 4 or about 12 weeks.

Trimming removed 3 bases at V and 8 bases at J, with 13 bases between. CDR3 length: 13 amino acids. The germline CDR1 and CDR2 sequences are MNHNS and SASEGT. Profiling relied on immunoSEQ multiplex PCR, and the TCRdb table lists in-frame clones only, not all of them. The table includes 100,000 to 120,000 clones, around 89% detected once. This TCR was recovered from an adult in good health. The J gene is TRBJ1-2, the V gene TRBV6-1, with a weak D call TRBD1 (5 bases). Sequencing was performed on peripheral blood, taken on day 0 of AZD1222 vaccination. The CDR3 nucleotides are TGTGCCAGCAGTGACGACAGACGGTACGGCTACACCTTC. Protein: CASSDDRRYGYTF.